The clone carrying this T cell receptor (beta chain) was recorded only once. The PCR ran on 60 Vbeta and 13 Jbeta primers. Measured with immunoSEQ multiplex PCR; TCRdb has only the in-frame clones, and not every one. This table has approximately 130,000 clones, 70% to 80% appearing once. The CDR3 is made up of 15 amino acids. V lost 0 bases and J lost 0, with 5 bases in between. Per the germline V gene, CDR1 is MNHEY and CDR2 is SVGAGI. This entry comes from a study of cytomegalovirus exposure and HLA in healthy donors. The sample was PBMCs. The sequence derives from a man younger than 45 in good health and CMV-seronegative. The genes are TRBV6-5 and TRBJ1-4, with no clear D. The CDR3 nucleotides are TGTGCCAGCAGTTACTCGAGGGCAACTAATGAAAAACTGTTTTTT. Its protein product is CASSYSRATNEKLFF.